These 5 T cell receptor beta chains originate from one sample sequenced in a study of blood T cell repertoires in COVID-19. Clones were sequenced by immunoSEQ multiplex PCR, and TCRdb holds only the in-frame ones, with some missing. There are hundreds of thousands of clones in the sample; less than 90% occur only once, and 6.5% to 8.5% lies in the top ten. The specimen sequenced was PBMCs or T cells enriched from blood (not recorded which). These receptors originate from a woman aged 55-70 years who had recovered from COVID-19.

V and J are TRBV10-3 and TRBJ2-1, with TRBD2 matching over 8 bases. Germline values: CDR1 ENHRY, CDR2 SYGVKD. V lost 6 bases and J lost 7; bases outside the gene matches: 8. The CDR3 spans 14 residues. The CDR3 DNA reads TGTGCCATCAGCCTCGGGGGGGTGTTGAATGAGCAGTTCTTC. Residues: CAISLGGVLNEQFF.

This clone was recorded once. The gene calls are TRBV7-8 and TRBJ1-2; D may be TRBD1 (5 bases). Germline CDR1 and CDR2: SGHVS and FQNEAQ. The CDR3 covers 14 residues. Trimming took off 4 bases at V and 3 bases at J, with 12 bases between the two ends. The CDR3, as DNA: TGTGCCAGCAGCTCCGACAGAACTGACTATGGCTACACCTTC. Translation: CASSSDRTDYGYTF.

The chain couples TRBV6-5 to TRBJ2-2, with D tentatively TRBD1 (5 bases). The CDR3 contains 13 residues. Trimming stripped 8 bases from V and 0 bases from J, with 7 bases between. Germline CDR1 is MNHEY and CDR2 is SVGAGI. CDR3: CASDSANTGELFF. CDR3 DNA: TGTGCCAGCGACAGCGCGAACACCGGGGAGCTGTTTTTT.

The J gene is TRBJ2-2, the V gene TRBV4-1; possibly TRBD1 for D (5 bases). V lost 1 base, J lost 6 bases, and 9 bases lay in between. This CDR3 is 14 amino acids long. From germline, CDR1 is MGHRA and CDR2 YSYEKL. The CDR3 sequence is CASSQVQGPGELFF. The CDR3 bases are TGCGCCAGCAGCCAAGTCCAGGGTCCCGGGGAGCTGTTTTTT.

This chain uses TRBV28 with TRBJ1-2; D possibly corresponds to TRBD1 (5 bases). With 1 base removed from V and 2 bases from J, the gap between germline ends came to 11 bases. The CDR3 sequence is 15 residues long. Germline V gives CDR1 MDHEN, CDR2 SYDVKM. CDR3 residues: CASSLFGQGNYGYTF. CDR3 sequence (DNA): TGTGCCAGCAGTTTATTCGGCCAGGGAAACTATGGCTACACCTTC.